This is a list of T cell receptor beta chains from one sample in a study of blood T cell repertoires in COVID-19. Repertoires were generated with immunoSEQ multiplex PCR, while TCRdb's copy carries only in-frame clones and drops some. The table lists 350,000 to 400,000 clones, 90% of them singletons, with 6.5% to 8% in the top ten. The sequenced material came from peripheral blood. These receptors were obtained from a man aged 18 to 35 with active or convalescent COVID-19. CDR3s include the opening cysteine and the closing phenylalanine or tryptophan. A D gene is named only where the DNA matches it firmly. Expanded clones are given a class, and other clones once, few, many or no size at all.

d_call	v_call	j_call	cdr3_length	clone_size	cdr3_aa	cdr3_nt
TRBD1	TRBV27	TRBJ1-4	17	.	CASRGGTGAVTNEKLFF	TGTGCCAGCAGGGGAGGGACAGGGGCGGTAACTAATGAAAAACTGTTTTTT
.	TRBV14	TRBJ2-7	15	.	CASSQIGEGGYEQYF	TGTGCCAGCAGCCAAATCGGGGAGGGGGGCTACGAGCAGTACTTC
.	TRBV5-6	TRBJ2-1	12	.	CASSLTVSEQFF	TGTGCCAGCAGCCTGACAGTATCTGAGCAGTTCTTC
.	TRBV4-1	TRBJ1-6	17	.	CASSPYETVNYNSPLHF	TGCGCCAGCAGCCCCTATGAGACAGTGAACTATAATTCACCCCTCCACTTT
TRBD2	TRBV10-2	TRBJ2-3	13	.	CATGTSGTDTQYF	TGCGCCACCGGGACTAGCGGCACAGATACGCAGTATTTT
TRBD2	TRBV11-2	TRBJ2-5	18	.	CASSLLGFALAGQETQYF	TGTGCCAGCAGCTTATTGGGTTTTGCCCTAGCGGGTCAAGAGACCCAGTACTTC
TRBD2	TRBV9	TRBJ2-7	15	.	CASSLAGGSSYEQYF	TGTGCCAGCAGCCTAGCGGGAGGTAGCTCCTACGAGCAGTACTTC
.	TRBV15	TRBJ1-2	13	.	CATRSPANYGYTF	TGTGCCACCAGGTCCCCAGCTAACTATGGCTACACCTTC
.	TRBV6-5	TRBJ1-5	15	.	CASSYEEYSNQPQHF	TGTGCCAGCAGTTATGAGGAATATAGCAATCAGCCCCAGCATTTT
TRBD1	TRBV19	TRBJ2-1	15	once	CASSIGGQGAYEQFF	TGTGCCAGTAGTATAGGGGGACAGGGGGCATATGAGCAGTTCTTC
TRBD1	TRBV2	TRBJ2-1	15	.	CASGIRQGGNNEQFF	TGTGCCAGCGGGATAAGACAGGGGGGCAACAATGAGCAGTTCTTC
.	TRBV15	TRBJ2-3	18	.	CATSRTKTQTVSTDTQYF	TGTGCCACCAGCAGAACAAAAACCCAAACCGTTAGCACAGATACGCAGTATTTT
.	TRBV5-1	TRBJ1-4	14	.	CASSSRVSNEKLFF	TGCGCCAGCAGCTCCAGGGTGTCTAATGAAAAACTGTTTTTT
.	TRBV9	TRBJ1-6	15	.	CASSAQSGVNSPLHF	TGTGCCAGCAGCGCCCAGTCAGGGGTCAATTCACCCCTCCACTTT
TRBD1	TRBV24-1	TRBJ1-5	14	.	CATSGTGSYQPQHF	TGTGCCACCAGTGGGACAGGGAGCTATCAGCCCCAGCATTTT
TRBD1	TRBV28	TRBJ2-3	16	.	CASSPPGTGYTDTQYF	TGTGCCAGCAGCCCCCCCGGGACAGGGTACACAGATACGCAGTATTTT
.	TRBV28	TRBJ2-1	12	.	CASRDRYNEQFF	TGTGCCAGCCGCGACAGATACAATGAGCAGTTCTTC
.	TRBV9	TRBJ2-7	14	.	CASSVSIDSNEQYF	TGTGCCAGCAGCGTATCGATAGATTCCAACGAGCAGTACTTC
.	TRBV19	TRBJ2-5	14	.	CASSIAVIQETQYF	TGTGCCAGTAGTATAGCGGTAATCCAAGAGACCCAGTACTTC
.	TRBV4-3	TRBJ1-5	14	.	CASSQAIDNQPQHF	TGCGCCAGCAGCCAAGCGATAGACAATCAGCCCCAGCATTTT
.	TRBV7-2	TRBJ1-2	13	.	CASGPYRATGYTF	TGTGCCAGCGGACCATACAGGGCGACAGGCTACACCTTC
.	TRBV7-8	TRBJ2-6	12	.	CASSSGANVLTF	TGTGCCAGCAGCTCTGGGGCCAACGTGCTGACTTTC
.	TRBV28	TRBJ1-2	13	.	CASSPQLAYGYTF	TGTGCCAGCAGCCCTCAGCTAGCCTATGGCTACACCTTC
.	TRBV7-2	TRBJ1-1	15	.	CASSLVRGVNTEAFF	TGTGCCAGCAGCTTAGTGCGGGGGGTTAACACTGAAGCTTTCTTT